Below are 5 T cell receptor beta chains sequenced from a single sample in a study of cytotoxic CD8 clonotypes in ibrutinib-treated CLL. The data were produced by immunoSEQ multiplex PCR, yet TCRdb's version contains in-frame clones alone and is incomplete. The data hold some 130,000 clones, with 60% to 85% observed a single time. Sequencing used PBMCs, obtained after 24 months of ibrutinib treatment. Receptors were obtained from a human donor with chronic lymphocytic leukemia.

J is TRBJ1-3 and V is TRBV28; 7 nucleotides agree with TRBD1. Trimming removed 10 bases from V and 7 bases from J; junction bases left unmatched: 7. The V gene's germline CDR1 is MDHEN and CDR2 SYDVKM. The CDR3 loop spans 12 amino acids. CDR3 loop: CATPGGGNTIYF. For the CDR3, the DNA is TGTGCCACCCCAGGGGGGGGGAACACCATATATTTT.

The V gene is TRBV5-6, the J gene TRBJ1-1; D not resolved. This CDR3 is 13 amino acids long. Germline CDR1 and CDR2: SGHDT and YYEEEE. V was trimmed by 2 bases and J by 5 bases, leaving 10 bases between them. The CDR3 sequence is CASSFGLGTEAFF. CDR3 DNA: TGTGCCAGCAGCTTTGGTCTGGGGACTGAAGCTTTCTTT.

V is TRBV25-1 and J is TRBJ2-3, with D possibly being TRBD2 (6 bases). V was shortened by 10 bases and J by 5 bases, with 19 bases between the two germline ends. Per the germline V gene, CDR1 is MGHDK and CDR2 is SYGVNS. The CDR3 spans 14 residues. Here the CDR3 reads CATSGPPLGDTQYF. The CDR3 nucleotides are TGTGCCACCAGCGGGCCCCCTCTTGGAGATACGCAGTATTTT.

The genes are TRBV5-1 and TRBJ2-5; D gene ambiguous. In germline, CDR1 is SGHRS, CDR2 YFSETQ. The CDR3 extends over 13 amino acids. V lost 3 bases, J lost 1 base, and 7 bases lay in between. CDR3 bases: TGCGCCAGCAGCTCGGCGACCCAAGAGACCCAGTACTTC. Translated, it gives CASSSATQETQYF. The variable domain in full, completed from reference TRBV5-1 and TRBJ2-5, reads KAGVTQTPRYLIKTRGQQVTLSCSPISGHRSVSWYQQTPGQGLQFLFEYFSETQRNKGNFPGRFSGRQFSNSRSEMNVSTLELGDSALYLCASSSATQETQYFGPGTRLLVL.

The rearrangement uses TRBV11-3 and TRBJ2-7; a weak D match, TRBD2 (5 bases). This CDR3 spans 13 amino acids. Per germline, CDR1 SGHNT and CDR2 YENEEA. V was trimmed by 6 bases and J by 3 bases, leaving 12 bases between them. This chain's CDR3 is CASSQSSDYEQYF. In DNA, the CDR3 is TGTGCCAGCAGTCAAAGTAGCGACTACGAGCAGTACTTC.